This T cell receptor beta chain was captured by sequencing in a study of blood T cell repertoires in COVID-19. V dropped 1 base and J dropped 7; count of bases not matched to a gene: 12. Germline assignment: CDR1 SGHRS and CDR2 YFSETQ. CDR3 size: 16 residues. Participants were aged 18 to 89 years, lived in about two dozen US areas, and enrolled virtually. Sequencing used immunoSEQ multiplex PCR; TCRdb keeps in-frame clones, though not all of them. The table has about 430,000 clones, more than 70% seen once; the top ten hold 1.4% to 1.5%. Material: PBMCs or T cells enriched from blood (not recorded which). The rearrangement uses TRBV5-1 and TRBJ1-2; 8 positions match TRBD1. This TCR was recovered from a young woman who had been exposed to COVID-19. The CDR3 is CASSLRQGPTGGGYTF. The CDR3 coding sequence is TGCGCCAGCAGCTTGAGACAGGGGCCAACTGGCGGTGGCTACACCTTC.